This passage covers 26 T cell receptor beta chains from one sample sequenced in a study of cytomegalovirus exposure and HLA in healthy donors. Profiling relied on immunoSEQ multiplex PCR, and the TCRdb table lists in-frame clones only, not all of them. The sample carries some 290,000 clones, approximately 91% recorded once. The sample consisted of PBMCs. Receptors were obtained from a man aged 25-45 years in good health and CMV-seronegative.

The rearrangement links TRBV9 to TRBJ2-5; no definite D call. Deletions cut 0 bases from V and 1 base from J, with 7 bases between. The CDR3 covers 14 residues. The V gene's germline CDR1 is SGDLS and CDR2 YYNGEE. In DNA form, the CDR3 reads TGTGCCAGCAGCGTAGGATGGGCCCAAGAGACCCAGTACTTC. Translation: CASSVGWAQETQYF.

This chain uses TRBV4-3 with TRBJ1-4; TRBD1 matches at 8 bases. Germline V gene sequence: CDR1 LGHNA, CDR2 YSLEER. V was pared by 4 bases and J by 8 bases, with 9 bases of the junction left unmatched. This CDR3 has 15 residues. Here the CDR3 reads CASSLRPTGAEKLFF. The CDR3 nucleotides are TGCGCCAGCAGCCTTAGACCGACAGGGGCGGAAAAACTGTTTTTT.

The chain employs TRBV20-1 and TRBJ2-5; no reliable D call. Per germline, CDR1 DFQATT and CDR2 SNEGSKA (reference sequence). V was trimmed by 5 bases and J by 5 bases, leaving 9 bases between them. The CDR3 is made up of 11 amino acids. The CDR3 is CSAGRSETQYF. The CDR3 bases are TGCAGTGCTGGGCGATCGGAGACCCAGTACTTC.

The chain combines TRBV11-3 with TRBJ2-1; 7 nucleotides agree with TRBD2. The CDR3 contains 15 residues. After removal of 3 bases from V and 2 bases from J, the junction contained 4 bases not matched to a gene. CDR1 is SGHNT and CDR2 is YENEEA in the germline V gene. The CDR3 loop reads CASSLGGTTYNEQFF. The CDR3 nucleotides are TGTGCCAGCAGCTTGGGGGGGACTACCTACAATGAGCAGTTCTTC.

This clone was picked up a small number of times. The chain is built from TRBV5-3 and TRBJ1-3; the D gene is possibly TRBD1 (5 bases). TRBV5-3 is sorted into the ORF group, with uncertain function. V was cut by 6 bases and J by 0 bases, with 16 bases left in between. This CDR3 comprises 16 residues. The CDR3 loop is CARTPRRGISGNTIYF. The CDR3 DNA follows: TGTGCCAGAACCCCCAGACGGGGGATCTCTGGAAACACCATATATTTT.

This clone was detected a few times. The V gene is TRBV14, the J gene TRBJ1-6; 7 bases are shared with TRBD1. With 6 bases clipped from V and 7 bases from J, the junction kept 6 bases outside the gene matches. Germline V gene data show CDR1 as SGHDN and CDR2 as FVKESK. The CDR3 sequence is 14 residues long. As DNA, the CDR3 is TGTGCCAGCAGTCGACAGGGCCAGAATTCACCCCTCCACTTT. This translates into CASSRQGQNSPLHF.

The V call is TRBV7-9, the J call TRBJ2-2; 12 nucleotides agree with TRBD2. Germline lookup yields CDR1 SEHNR and CDR2 FQNEAQ (reference sequence). This CDR3 is 18 amino acids long. V was pared by 5 bases and J by 0 bases, with 7 bases of the junction left unmatched. CDR3 loop: CASSPRLAGASNTGELFF. CDR3 nucleotides: TGTGCCAGCAGCCCTAGACTAGCGGGGGCCTCGAACACCGGGGAGCTGTTTTTT.

This chain links TRBV19 with TRBJ1-5, with 8 bases aligning to TRBD1. This CDR3 is 15 amino acids long. Germline V gene lookup returns CDR1 LNHDA and CDR2 SQIVND (reference sequence). V lost 1 base, J lost 6 bases, and 5 bases stayed unmatched. The CDR3 is CASSIASGGGQPQHF. The CDR3 DNA is TGTGCCAGTAGTATAGCATCAGGGGGCGGTCAGCCCCAGCATTTT.

This chain's CDR3 is CASSWRDSMNTEAFF. CDR3 coding DNA: TGTGCCAGCAGCTGGCGGGACAGCATGAACACTGAAGCTTTCTTT. The chain links TRBV5-5 to TRBJ1-1, with 7 bases lining up with TRBD1. Germline assignment: CDR1 SGHKS and CDR2 YYEKEE (reference sequence). V gave up 3 bases and J gave up 0 bases; unmatched junction bases: 5. This CDR3 contains 15 residues.

This chain uses TRBV6-5 with TRBJ2-5, with 8 bases that match TRBD1. In germline, CDR1 is MNHEY, CDR2 SVGAGI. This CDR3 contains 15 residues. V shed 6 bases and J 5 bases; nucleotides not matched to a gene: 11. The CDR3 spells CASSRTRGLKETQYF. The CDR3 bases are TGTGCCAGCAGCCGCACCAGGGGGCTAAAGGAGACCCAGTACTTC.

This clone was detected only once. V usage is TRBV2 and J usage is TRBJ1-1, with 10 bases that match TRBD1. CDR3 length: 13 amino acids. The germline V gene has CDR1 SNHLY and CDR2 FYNNEI. Unmatched junction bases numbered 6, after V lost 8 bases and J lost 6 bases. This CDR3 is CASLLGTGAEAFF. The CDR3 coding sequence is TGTGCCAGCCTACTTGGGACAGGGGCTGAAGCTTTCTTT.

The V and J genes are TRBV18 and TRBJ2-5; possible D gene TRBD2, 7 bases. The CDR3 length is 14 residues. CDR1 is KGHSH, CDR2 LQKENI, per germline. Trimming shortened V by 3 bases and J by 5 bases, and 13 bases separated the two germline ends. The CDR3 DNA is TGTGCCAGCTCACCTGGCGGGGGCCTGGAGACCCAGTACTTC. As protein: CASSPGGGLETQYF.

The V call is TRBV6-1, the J call TRBJ1-5, with 8 bases lining up with TRBD1. The CDR3 is made up of 15 amino acids. V dropped 4 bases and J dropped 5; count of bases not matched to a gene: 7. In germline, CDR1 is MNHNS, CDR2 SASEGT. The CDR3 protein is CASSVSGGYYQPQHF. The DNA of the CDR3 is TGTGCCAGCAGTGTATCAGGGGGCTATTATCAGCCCCAGCATTTT.

This chain joins TRBV5-1 and TRBJ2-6, with 9 bases lining up with TRBD1. Germline trimming cut 3 bases from V and 0 bases from J; bases unmatched to any gene: 1. From germline, CDR1 is SGHRS and CDR2 YFSETQ. The CDR3 runs 16 residues. CDR3 sequence (DNA): TGCGCCAGCAGCTGGGACAGGGCCTCTGGGGCCAACGTCCTGACTTTC. Translated, it gives CASSWDRASGANVLTF.

The chain has TRBV6-1 and TRBJ2-3, with a weak D call TRBD2 (7 bases). The CDR3 runs 15 residues. Per germline, CDR1 MNHNS and CDR2 SASEGT. V dropped 7 bases and J dropped 3 bases, with 17 bases sitting between them. In DNA, the CDR3 is TGTGCCAGCACATTGGAGGGGGGGCGAACAGATACGCAGTATTTT. It codes for CASTLEGGRTDTQYF.

The chain couples TRBV7-8 to TRBJ2-4; no clear D gene. The CDR3 totals 12 residues. Germline V gene sequence: CDR1 SGHVS, CDR2 FQNEAQ. V gave up 5 bases and J gave up 0 bases, with 2 bases separating them. CDR3 DNA: TGTGCCAGCAGCCGAGCCAAAAACATTCAGTACTTC. Amino acids: CASSRAKNIQYF.

The rearrangement joins TRBV18 to TRBJ2-3; the D gene is possibly TRBD1 (6 bases). Germline values: CDR1 KGHSH, CDR2 LQKENI. There are 15 residues in the CDR3. V lost 6 bases and J 0 bases, leaving 13 bases between the germline ends. This chain's CDR3 is CASSLYRASTDTQYF. CDR3 nucleotide sequence: TGTGCCAGCTCTCTATACAGGGCCAGCACAGATACGCAGTATTTT. Full variable domain (outside the CDR3, taken from reference TRBV18 and TRBJ2-3): NAGVMQNPRHLVRRRGQEARLRCSPMKGHSHVYWYRQLPEEGLKFMVYLQKENIIDESGMPKERFSAEFPKEGPSILRIQQVVRGDSAAYFCASSLYRASTDTQYFGPGTRLTVL.

The rearrangement joins TRBV14 to TRBJ2-7; no definite D call. The germline V gene encodes CDR1 SGHDN and CDR2 FVKESK. Trimming took off 1 base at V and 0 bases at J, with 7 bases between the two ends. This CDR3 spans 14 amino acids. The CDR3 DNA sequence: TGTGCCAGCAGCCAAGTGAGGAGCTCCTACGAGCAGTACTTC. This gives the protein CASSQVRSSYEQYF.

This rearrangement joins TRBV6-5 to TRBJ2-7, with a tentative D call TRBD2 (6 bases). The ends were cut back, 2 bases at V and 7 bases at J, with 12 bases in the middle. Germline CDR1 and CDR2: MNHEY and SVGAGI. This CDR3 contains 13 residues. This CDR3 reads CASSYRAGGEQYF. The CDR3, as DNA: TGTGCCAGCAGTTACAGGGCCGGAGGGGAGCAGTACTTC.

The chain recombines TRBV5-4 with TRBJ2-5; D gene unclear. This CDR3 contains 14 residues. Per germline, CDR1 SGHNT and CDR2 YYREEE (reference sequence). Trimming left V 0 bases short and J 5 bases short, with 11 bases between. In DNA, the CDR3 is TGTGCCAGCAGCTTGGTTGGCTCGGAGGAGACCCAGTACTTC. It encodes CASSLVGSEETQYF. The variable domain in full, completed from reference TRBV5-4 and TRBJ2-5, reads ETGVTQSPTHLIKTRGQQVTLRCSSQSGHNTVSWYQQALGQGPQFIFQYYREEENGRGNFPPRFSGLQFPNYSSELNVNALELDDSALYLCASSLVGSEETQYFGPGTRLLVL.

The chain links TRBV2 to TRBJ1-4, with 8 nucleotides matching TRBD1. Trimming removed 5 bases from V and 7 bases from J; junction bases left unmatched: 9. From germline, CDR1 is SNHLY and CDR2 FYNNEI. The CDR3 sequence is 15 residues long. This CDR3 is CASSPRTGWGEKLFF. The CDR3 DNA sequence: TGTGCCAGCAGTCCTCGGACAGGGTGGGGTGAAAAACTGTTTTTT.

V is TRBV30 and J is TRBJ1-2; TRBD1 matches 9 bases. Germline CDR1 is GTSNPN and CDR2 is SVGIG (reference sequence). V shed 4 bases, J shed 4 bases, and the junction held 4 bases outside the gene matches. The CDR3 consists of 13 residues. CDR3 residues: CAWILDRGYGYTF. Here the CDR3 DNA reads TGTGCCTGGATTTTGGACAGGGGCTATGGCTACACCTTC.

V and J are TRBV7-9 and TRBJ1-4; D is ambiguous. The CDR3 spans 14 residues. The V and J ends lost 5 bases and 8 bases respectively, with 15 bases between them. CDR1 is SEHNR and CDR2 is FQNEAQ in the germline V gene (reference sequence). The CDR3 DNA follows: TGTGCCAGCAGCAACGGACGGGAGGGAGAAAAACTGTTTTTT. The encoded protein is CASSNGREGEKLFF.

V and J are TRBV5-6 and TRBJ2-1, with TRBD1 identical over 7 bases. From germline, CDR1 is SGHDT and CDR2 YYEEEE. V trimming: 4 bases; J trimming: 11 bases; junction bases outside the gene matches: 15. CDR3 size: 15 residues. Here the CDR3 reads CASSGWDRSTMKQFF. The DNA of the CDR3 is TGTGCCAGCAGCGGATGGGACAGATCTACAATGAAGCAGTTCTTC.

The V call is TRBV11-2, the J call TRBJ1-1; 7 bases agree with TRBD1. V lost 1 base to trimming and J lost 1 base; unmatched junction nucleotides: 3. CDR3 size: 15 residues. Germline assignment: CDR1 SGHAT and CDR2 FQNNGV. This chain's CDR3 is CASSLVGTANTEAFF. The CDR3, as DNA: TGTGCCAGCAGCTTAGTGGGGACAGCGAACACTGAAGCTTTCTTT.

The chain employs TRBV2 and TRBJ1-1; the match to TRBD1 covers 7 bases. The CDR3 has 16 residues. After removal of 9 bases from V and 1 base from J, the junction contained 14 bases not matched to a gene. Germline V gives CDR1 SNHLY, CDR2 FYNNEI. In nucleotides, the CDR3 is TGTGCCAGGGACAGAGACAGGGCACGGGAGAACACTGAAGCTTTCTTT. It translates to CARDRDRARENTEAFF.